One and the same sample provided the 25 T cell receptor beta chains below, sequenced in a study of blood T cell repertoires in COVID-19. Libraries were prepared by immunoSEQ multiplex PCR; TCRdb keeps only in-frame clonotypes and omits some of them. The sample has under 30,000 clones; more than 80% are singletons. The specimen was peripheral blood. These TCRs come from a man older than 75 with acute or convalescent COVID-19.

This clone was counted once. The rearrangement links TRBV5-1 to TRBJ2-5, with unresolved D. Germline V CDR1 and CDR2: SGHRS, YFSETQ. V was trimmed by 0 bases and J by 2 bases, leaving 8 bases between them. The length of the CDR3 is 14 residues. The CDR3: CASSLANPQETQYF. CDR3 DNA: TGCGCCAGCAGCTTGGCAAATCCACAAGAGACCCAGTACTTC.

The rearrangement links TRBV28 to TRBJ2-5; 12 positions agree with TRBD2. Per the germline V gene, CDR1 is MDHEN and CDR2 is SYDVKM. The CDR3 covers 19 residues. J was trimmed by 1 base and V by 0 bases; bases with no gene match: 9. The CDR3 DNA reads TGTGCCAGCAGTTTATGGCTAGCGGGGGGGCACTCAAGCCAAGAGACCCAGTACTTC. Translated: CASSLWLAGGHSSQETQYF.

This rearrangement joins TRBV2 to TRBJ2-7; 7 bases agree with TRBD1. This CDR3 spans 14 amino acids. Germline CDR1 is SNHLY and CDR2 is FYNNEI. V was clipped by 5 bases and J by 0 bases; unmatched bases: 4. The CDR3 region is CASSPRDSSYEQYF. CDR3 nucleotide sequence: TGTGCCAGCAGTCCCCGGGACAGCTCCTACGAGCAGTACTTC.

This chain connects TRBV10-2 to TRBJ1-4; 7 bases are shared with TRBD1. Germline CDR1 WSHSY, CDR2 SAAADI. V gave up 2 bases and J gave up 2 bases; unmatched junction bases: 5. This CDR3 is 16 amino acids long. The CDR3 here is CASSEPDRETNEKLFF. The CDR3, as DNA: TGCGCCAGCAGTGAGCCAGACAGGGAGACTAATGAAAAACTGTTTTTT.

CDR3 sequence (DNA): TGTGCCAGCAGATCTGGACAGGGGCGGAATGAAGCTTTCTTT. Protein sequence: CASRSGQGRNEAFF. The rearrangement links TRBV5-5 to TRBJ1-1; TRBD1 agrees at 9 bases. The germline gives CDR1 SGHKS, CDR2 YYEKEE (reference sequence). This CDR3 has 14 residues. V lost 5 bases and J lost 7; bases outside the gene matches: 9.

This clone has just one count. The chain joins TRBV9 to TRBJ2-1, with D unresolved. Trimming took off 0 bases at V and 6 bases at J, with 16 bases between the two ends. The germline V gene encodes CDR1 SGDLS and CDR2 YYNGEE. This CDR3 has 16 residues. The CDR3 DNA sequence: TGTGCCAGCAGCGTAGTGGGTTCTGGGCAGGCCAATGAGCAGTTCTTC. Protein: CASSVVGSGQANEQFF.

A word on this clone: A junction boundary mismatches the germline segment, possibly from a read error. This chain links TRBV5-6 with TRBJ2-7, with a tentative D call TRBD2 (6 bases). The CDR3 has 16 amino acids. CDR1 is SGHDT, CDR2 YYEEEE, per germline. This CDR3 reads CASSLALARDSHEQYF. CDR3 coding DNA: TGTGCCAGCAGCTTGGCCTTGGCACGGGACTCCCACGAGCAGTACTTC.

The CDR3 region is CASSLRLAGESKQFF. The DNA for the CDR3 is TGTGCCAGCAGCTTGCGGCTAGCGGGGGAGTCGAAGCAGTTCTTC. The chain joins TRBV7-9 to TRBJ2-1; 10 nucleotides match TRBD2. The CDR3 is made up of 15 amino acids. CDR1 is SEHNR and CDR2 is FQNEAQ in the germline V gene (reference sequence). The V gene end was trimmed by 3 bases and the J gene end by 11 bases; junction bases not matched to a gene: 10.

The chain couples TRBV9 to TRBJ1-6; 7 bases map to TRBD1. With 4 bases clipped from V and 7 bases from J, the junction kept 11 bases outside the gene matches. The CDR3 has 16 amino acids. The V gene's germline CDR1 is SGDLS and CDR2 YYNGEE. CDR3 protein: CASSLGTDPHNSPLHF. The CDR3 DNA reads TGTGCCAGCAGCCTGGGGACAGACCCTCACAATTCACCCCTCCACTTT. Drawing the rest from reference TRBV9 and TRBJ1-6, the complete variable domain is DSGVTQTPKHLITATGQRVTLRCSPRSGDLSVYWYQQSLDQGLQFLIQYYNGEERAKGNILERFSAQQFPDLHSELNLSSLELGDSALYFCASSLGTDPHNSPLHFGNGTRLTVT.

The count of this clone is one. The rearrangement uses TRBV4-1 and TRBJ1-3; D gene uncertain. The V end lost 0 bases, the J end lost 0 bases, and 6 bases lay between the germline ends. The CDR3 sequence is 15 residues long. CDR1 and CDR2 (germline): MGHRA, YSYEKL. CDR3 region: CASSQDPVSGNTIYF. As DNA, the CDR3 is TGCGCCAGCAGCCAAGACCCGGTCTCTGGAAACACCATATATTTT.

The CDR3 DNA is TGTGCCAGCTCCCCAGGGGGCGCCCCTGGTAATGAAAAACTGTTTTTT. It is translated as CASSPGGAPGNEKLFF. V usage is TRBV28 and J usage is TRBJ1-4; 8 positions match TRBD1. This CDR3 contains 16 residues. The V gene's germline CDR1 is MDHEN and CDR2 SYDVKM. The J segment lost 4 bases and the V segment lost 8 bases, leaving 12 bases of the junction unmatched.

The CDR3: CAISPGTGGPAGELFF. CDR3 coding DNA: TGTGCCATCAGCCCCGGGACAGGGGGACCTGCCGGGGAGCTGTTTTTT. J is TRBJ2-2 and V is TRBV10-3; 11 nucleotides line up with TRBD1. V was clipped by 6 bases and J by 6 bases; unmatched bases: 9. CDR1 and CDR2 from the germline V gene are ENHRY and SYGVKD. The CDR3 consists of 16 residues.

This rearrangement joins TRBV3-1 (or the pseudogene TRBV3-2) to TRBJ2-5; 7 bases agree with TRBD2. The CDR3 contains 14 residues. Germline V gene sequence: CDR1 LGHDT, CDR2 YNNKEL (reference sequence). V shed 4 bases and J 3 bases; nucleotides not matched to a gene: 5. CDR3 in DNA: TGTGCCAGCAGCCTGGCTAGCGGCGAAGAGACCCAGTACTTC. Encoded protein: CASSLASGEETQYF.

This chain joins TRBV5-1 and TRBJ1-4, with 7 bases aligning to TRBD1. The length of the CDR3 is 16 residues. CDR1 and CDR2 from the germline V gene are SGHRS and YFSETQ. With 0 bases clipped from V and 8 bases from J, the junction kept 10 bases outside the gene matches. The CDR3 here is CASSLGATGDGEKLFF. The CDR3 DNA follows: TGCGCCAGCAGCTTGGGGGCTACAGGGGACGGGGAAAAACTGTTTTTT.

The CDR3 region has the DNA TGTGCCAGCAATGGAGGACGCTGGAGTGAGCAGTACTTC. It is translated as CASNGGRWSEQYF. The chain recombines TRBV6-5 with TRBJ2-7; possibly TRBD2 for D (5 bases). Trimming stripped 7 bases from V and 7 bases from J, with 17 bases between. This CDR3 spans 13 amino acids. Germline V gene data show CDR1 as MNHEY and CDR2 as SVGAGI.

The genes are TRBV28 and TRBJ2-7; 8 nucleotides align to TRBD1. The junction had 12 bases not matched to a gene; V was cut back by 4 bases and J by 4 bases. The CDR3 has 16 amino acids. Germline V lookup: CDR1 MDHEN, CDR2 SYDVKM. The CDR3 DNA sequence: TGTGCCAGCAGTTCCGGTGGTCGGCAGGGGGCTTACGAGCAGTACTTC. The encoded protein is CASSSGGRQGAYEQYF. Supplemented by reference TRBV28 and TRBJ2-7, the full variable domain reads DVKVTQSSRYLVKRTGEKVFLECVQDMDHENMFWYRQDPGLGLRLIYFSYDVKMKEKGDIPEGYSVSREKKERFSLILESASTNQTSMYLCASSSGGRQGAYEQYFGPGTRLTVT.

The rearrangement joins TRBV19 to TRBJ1-3, with a tentative D call TRBD1 (5 bases). Germline V CDR1 and CDR2: LNHDA, SQIVND (reference sequence). Trimming shortened V by 10 bases and J by 0 bases, and 13 bases separated the two germline ends. The CDR3 runs to 14 residues. DNA for the CDR3: TGTGCCACAACTCCAGGGTTCTCTGGAAACACCATATATTTT. It yields the protein CATTPGFSGNTIYF. The complete variable domain, with remaining parts taken from reference TRBV19 and TRBJ1-3, reads DGGITQSPKYLFRKEGQNVTLSCEQNLNHDAMYWYRQDPGQGLRLIYYSQIVNDFQKGDIAEGYSVSREKKESFPLTVTSAQKNPTAFYLCATTPGFSGNTIYFGEGSWLTVV.

V and J are TRBV5-1 and TRBJ1-1; possibly TRBD1 for D (6 bases). The CDR3 is 15 amino acids. Per the germline V gene, CDR1 is SGHRS and CDR2 is YFSETQ. Deletions cut 0 bases from V and 0 bases from J, with 9 bases between. CDR3 sequence (DNA): TGCGCCAGCAGCTTGGGGGGACACTTGAACACTGAAGCTTTCTTT. Translation gives CASSLGGHLNTEAFF.

This clone was recorded only once. The chain carries TRBV6-5 and TRBJ2-2, with D maybe TRBD1 (6 bases). V lost 6 bases and J lost 4, with 12 bases in between. Germline V gene sequence: CDR1 MNHEY, CDR2 SVGAGI. This CDR3 is 14 amino acids long. The CDR3, as DNA: TGTGCCAGCAGACTTAGGGGGTTCACCGGGGAGCTGTTTTTT. Translating gives CASRLRGFTGELFF.

This chain joins TRBV28 and TRBJ1-2; D is ambiguous. The CDR3 runs 13 residues. Germline V gene sequence: CDR1 MDHEN, CDR2 SYDVKM. Trimming shortened V by 3 bases and J by 7 bases, and 12 bases separated the two germline ends. The CDR3 reads CASSLHLGSGYTF. CDR3 nucleotide sequence: TGTGCCAGCAGTTTGCATCTCGGGAGTGGCTACACCTTC.

The rearrangement joins TRBV3-1 (or the pseudogene TRBV3-2) to TRBJ1-4; the match to TRBD1 covers 10 bases. This CDR3 has 15 residues. The V segment lost 4 bases and the J segment 7 bases; nucleotides outside the gene matches: 6. CDR1 is LGHDT, CDR2 YNNKEL, per germline (reference sequence). CDR3 in amino acids: CASSPRDRGGEKLFF. Here the CDR3 DNA reads TGTGCCAGCAGCCCCCGGGACAGGGGTGGTGAAAAACTGTTTTTT.

This clone appeared a single time. V usage is TRBV6-4 and J usage is TRBJ2-7; 9 nucleotides align to TRBD1. CDR1 and CDR2 (germline): MRHNA, SNTAGT. This CDR3 region has 14 residues. Trimming took 3 bases from V and 7 from J; bases not matched to a gene: 7. CDR3 in amino acids: CASSEVQGAGEQYF. The CDR3 region has the DNA TGTGCCAGCAGTGAGGTACAGGGGGCGGGGGAGCAGTACTTC.

The rearrangement links TRBV15 to TRBJ2-5; possible D gene TRBD1, 6 bases. This CDR3 region has 13 residues. The ends were cut back, 3 bases at V and 1 base at J, with 6 bases in the middle. Germline lookup yields CDR1 LNHNV and CDR2 YYDKDF (reference sequence). The CDR3: CATSRDSQETQYF. In DNA form, the CDR3 reads TGTGCCACCAGCAGGGACAGCCAAGAGACCCAGTACTTC.

The CDR3 spells CASSLADRTGGRTQYF. The CDR3 nucleotides are TGTGCCAGCAGCTTAGCAGACCGCACCGGGGGGCGCACGCAGTATTTT. The rearrangement uses TRBV7-9 and TRBJ2-3; D perhaps matches TRBD2 (7 bases). This CDR3 has 16 amino acids. Trimming took off 0 bases at V and 9 bases at J, with 19 bases between the two ends. Germline loops: CDR1 SEHNR, CDR2 FQNEAQ (reference sequence).

CDR3 amino acids: CATTPTGQGYSPLHF. For the CDR3, the DNA is TGTGCCACAACTCCCACGGGACAGGGGTATTCACCCCTCCACTTT. The J gene is TRBJ1-6, the V gene TRBV27; 10 nucleotides line up with TRBD1. CDR3 length: 15 amino acids. V lost 10 bases and J lost 8; bases outside the gene matches: 11. Germline loops: CDR1 MNHEY, CDR2 SMNVEV (reference sequence).